The 2 T cell receptor beta chains given below trace back to one sample, sequenced in a study of vaccination and CD4 T cells after COVID-19. No antigens are known for them. Scientists ran DNA taken from cultured CD4+ T cells through the Oncomine TCR Beta short-read assay for sequencing. One entry per CDR3 protein, called by TCRdb with MiXCR from the PCR reads. This table holds 6,900 or so distinct CDR3 sequences, approximately 52% found once. The treatment was: approximately nine-day PBMC culture with coronavirus spike peptide pools or control peptides (ViraFEST assay). According to the study, CD4+ T cells from the unexposed donor were gathered ahead of the COVID-19 pandemic (2011-2018). Sample: CD4+ T cells from blood, cultured in vitro. These receptors were obtained from a human donor in good health.

Only one count was recorded for this clonotype. The chain combines TRBV5-4 with TRBJ1-2; D perhaps matches TRBD1 (5 bases). Trimming cost V 5 bases and J 2 bases, with 10 bases left between them. Germline CDR1 SGHNT, CDR2 YYREEE (reference sequence). This CDR3 is built from 13 residues. CDR3 amino acids: CASRQTENYGYTF. For the CDR3, the DNA is TGTGCCAGCAGGCAGACAGAGAACTATGGCTACACCTTC. Full variable domain (missing parts from reference TRBV5-4 and TRBJ1-2): ETGVTQSPTHLIKTRGQQVTLRCSSQSGHNTVSWYQQALGQGPQFIFQYYREEENGRGNFPPRFSGLQFPNYSSELNVNALELDDSALYLCASRQTENYGYTFGSGTRLTVV.

This sequence joins TRBV5-1 and TRBJ1-2, with a tentative D call TRBD1 (6 bases). V was trimmed by 4 bases and J by 2 bases, leaving 12 bases between them. The germline CDR1 and CDR2 sequences are SGHRS and YFSETQ. The CDR3 extends over 14 amino acids. CDR3 residues: CASSEHTGNYGYTF. CDR3 sequence (DNA): TGCGCCAGCAGCGAGCATACAGGGAACTATGGCTACACCTTC.